One and the same sample provided the 12 T cell receptor beta chains below, sequenced in a study of cytomegalovirus exposure and HLA in healthy donors. PCR used 60 Vbeta primers and 13 Jbeta primers. Sequenced by immunoSEQ multiplex PCR; TCRdb stores in-frame clones only, minus some. Its table records fewer than 75,000 clones. Sequencing input: PBMCs. The receptors come from a boy younger than 18 in good health and CMV-seronegative.

The chain couples TRBV5-1 to TRBJ2-3; D is perhaps TRBD1 (5 bases). V dropped 3 bases and J dropped 10 bases, with 12 bases sitting between them. The CDR3 is 12 residues long. Germline CDR1 is SGHRS and CDR2 is YFSETQ. The CDR3 DNA reads TGCGCCAGCAGCTCCTCCCAACAGGCGCAGTATTTT. Its translation is CASSSSQQAQYF.

The V gene is TRBV9, the J gene TRBJ2-1; D is possibly TRBD1 (7 bases). The CDR3 length is 16 residues. Trimming shortened V by 3 bases and J by 4 bases, and 17 bases separated the two germline ends. Germline CDR1 and CDR2: SGDLS and YYNGEE. In DNA, the CDR3 is TGTGCCAGCAGCGCCGAGGGGGCAGGGGGGTACAATGAGCAGTTCTTC. Translated, it gives CASSAEGAGGYNEQFF.

The rearrangement uses TRBV7-9 and TRBJ2-1; D is possibly TRBD2 (6 bases). Germline V gene lookup returns CDR1 SEHNR and CDR2 FQNEAQ (reference sequence). Trimming pared 3 bases from V and 4 bases from J, leaving 19 bases between. The CDR3 spans 17 residues. CDR3 sequence: CASSFSTLALGYNEQFF. The CDR3, as DNA: TGTGCCAGCAGCTTTAGTACTCTAGCGCTAGGGTACAATGAGCAGTTCTTC.

This sequence joins TRBV5-6 and TRBJ2-5, with D hard to call. Trimming shortened V by 1 base and J by 2 bases, and 9 bases separated the two germline ends. There are 14 residues in the CDR3. Per germline, CDR1 SGHDT and CDR2 YYEEEE. As DNA, the CDR3 is TGTGCCAGCAGCTTGATACTCCCTCAAGAGACCCAGTACTTC. This codes for CASSLILPQETQYF.

The rearrangement links TRBV6-5 to TRBJ2-5; no firm D call. The CDR3 covers 14 residues. Germline CDR1 is MNHEY and CDR2 is SVGAGI. Trimming stripped 0 bases from V and 0 bases from J, with 5 bases between. CDR3 nucleotide sequence: TGTGCCAGCAGTTACTCGACAAACCAAGAGACCCAGTACTTC. It is translated as CASSYSTNQETQYF.

This chain uses TRBV4-2 with TRBJ1-2, with no clear D. Germline lookup yields CDR1 LGHNA and CDR2 YNFKEQ. The CDR3 is made up of 11 amino acids. Trimming left V 4 bases short and J 6 bases short, with 6 bases between. The CDR3, as DNA: TGTGCCAGCAGCCGACAAGATGGCTACACCTTC. Translated: CASSRQDGYTF.

This rearrangement joins TRBV7-8 to TRBJ2-7; perhaps TRBD2 as D (5 bases). The CDR3 runs 14 residues. Trimming pared 5 bases from V and 2 bases from J, leaving 13 bases between. Germline CDR1 SGHVS, CDR2 FQNEAQ. Written as DNA, the CDR3 is TGTGCCAGCAGCACCGGACTGGACCCCTACGAGCAGTACTTC. This sequence encodes CASSTGLDPYEQYF.

The J gene is TRBJ1-5, the V gene TRBV6-1; perhaps TRBD1 as D (5 bases). V lost 3 bases, J lost 5 bases, and 8 bases lay in between. CDR1 is MNHNS, CDR2 SASEGT, per germline. This CDR3 is 13 amino acids long. The CDR3 bases are TGTGCCAGCAGTGATACGGGGGATCAGCCCCAGCATTTT. This encodes CASSDTGDQPQHF.

The CDR3 loop reads CASSTSGPTDTQYF. CDR3 DNA sequence: TGTGCCAGTAGTACAAGCGGACCCACAGATACGCAGTATTTT. The rearrangement joins TRBV19 to TRBJ2-3; the D gene is possibly TRBD2 (5 bases). CDR3 length equals 14 residues. Per the germline V gene, CDR1 is LNHDA and CDR2 is SQIVND (reference sequence). V was pared by 4 bases and J by 2 bases, with 10 bases between.

The chain is built from TRBV7-2 and TRBJ1-2; D gene uncertain. Germline CDR1 is SGHTA and CDR2 is FQGNSA. V lost 1 base to trimming and J lost 0 bases, with 12 bases between them. The CDR3 extends over 16 amino acids. The CDR3 DNA follows: TGTGCCAGCAGCTTAGGCGTCACAGATACTAACTATGGCTACACCTTC. Translation: CASSLGVTDTNYGYTF. The full variable domain, completed using reference TRBV7-2 and TRBJ1-2, is GAGVSQSPSNKVTEKGKDVELRCDPISGHTALYWYRQSLGQGLEFLIYFQGNSAPDKSGLPSDRFSAERTGGSVSTLTIQRTQQEDSAVYLCASSLGVTDTNYGYTFGSGTRLTVV.

The chain is built from TRBV12-5 and TRBJ1-1; D remains unclear. The germline V gene encodes CDR1 LGHNT and CDR2 FRNRAP. This CDR3 is 15 amino acids long. Trimming took off 0 bases at V and 3 bases at J, with 11 bases between the two ends. CDR3 DNA: TGTGCTAGTGGTTTGGTCAGCGGGGTGCACACTGAAGCTTTCTTT. Amino acid sequence: CASGLVSGVHTEAFF.

The rearrangement uses TRBV2 and TRBJ2-7, with D possibly being TRBD2 (6 bases). Trimming stripped 8 bases from V and 2 bases from J, with 13 bases between. The CDR3 consists of 13 residues. Germline V gene lookup returns CDR1 SNHLY and CDR2 FYNNEI. The CDR3 protein is CASGSSGTYEQYF. CDR3 coding DNA: TGTGCCAGCGGCAGTAGCGGAACCTACGAGCAGTACTTC.